The source of this TCR beta chain is a study of blood T cell repertoires in COVID-19. Overall study context: The United States, Italy and Spain supplied acute and convalescent COVID-19 samples. The cDNA or gDNA used as material had been derived from T cells, B-cell-depleted T cells, or PBMCs.

Original data processing: Quantification of nucleated cells was approximated via reference gene primer amplification. Clones were read by immunoSEQ multiplex PCR, and TCRdb kept only the in-frame ones, dropping some. For V, J and clone size, that table is used; D and trimming come from the DNA. The table shows about 250,000 clones, with approximately 86% occurring only once. This CDR3 is 14 amino acids long. V trimming: 3 bases; J trimming: 7 bases; junction bases outside the gene matches: 7. Germline V gene lookup returns CDR1 DFQATT and CDR2 SNEGSKA (reference sequence). The chain has TRBV20-1 and TRBJ2-7; 12 bases agree with TRBD2. This receptor was taken from a woman aged 55-70 years who had recovered from COVID-19. Sample: peripheral blood. CDR3 bases: TGCAGTGCTAGTATCCTAGCGGGGGGGTGGGAGCAGTACTTC. This encodes CSASILAGGWEQYF.